This TCR beta chain was identified in a study of blood T cell repertoires in COVID-19. The CDR3 is made up of 21 amino acids. V gave up 0 bases and J gave up 2 bases; unmatched junction bases: 14. CDR1 and CDR2 (germline): MNHEY, SVGEGT. TCRdb's copy holds only in-frame clones and misses some; the assay was immunoSEQ multiplex PCR. This sample has more than 140,000 clones, with approximately 82% found just once. The source material was peripheral blood. The sequence was obtained from a woman in her forties or fifties in a cohort sampled during active or convalescent COVID-19. V and J are TRBV6-2 or TRBV6-3 and TRBJ2-7; 15 nucleotides agree with TRBD2. The CDR3 nucleotides are TGTGCCAGCAGTTACTCGATTCGAGGGACTAGCGGGGGGCATACTACCTACGAGCAGTACTTC. Its protein product is CASSYSIRGTSGGHTTYEQYF.